The 16 T cell receptor beta chains presented below share a single source sample, sequenced in a study of CD8 T cells in Susac syndrome. Random-hexamer reverse transcription was applied to roughly 0.45 to 1 ug RNA. TCRdb called the immunoSEQ multiplex PCR reads again in MiXCR, with one record for every CDR3 protein. Of approximately 130,000 distinct CDR3 sequences in the sample, around nine tenths were seen once. Source material: CD8+ T cells from PBMCs. These receptors all come from a human donor with multiple sclerosis.

The chain links TRBV29-1 to TRBJ1-1; TRBD1 might be the D (6 bases). Deletions cut 4 bases from V and 6 bases from J, with 12 bases between. The germline gives CDR1 SQVTM, CDR2 ANQGSEA. The CDR3 consists of 12 residues. The CDR3 sequence: CSVAPGAAEAFF. The CDR3 DNA reads as TGCAGCGTTGCGCCGGGGGCGGCTGAAGCTTTCTTT. The entire variable domain, with the rest obtained from reference TRBV29-1 and TRBJ1-1, is as follows: SAVISQKPSRDICQRGTSLTIQCQVDSQVTMMFWYRQQPGQSLTLIATANQGSEATYESGFVIDKFPISRPNLTFSTLTVSNMSPEDSSIYLCSVAPGAAEAFFGQGTRLTVV.

This clonotype was seen just once. The J gene is TRBJ2-5, the V gene TRBV4-1; D perhaps matches TRBD1 (6 bases). CDR1 and CDR2 (germline): MGHRA, YSYEKL. CDR3 size: 17 residues. Trimming removed 1 base from V and 0 bases from J, with 15 bases in between. The CDR3 bases are TGCGCCAGCAGCCAAGTAAAGGCAGGGGAGAACCAAGAGACCCAGTACTTC. Translation gives CASSQVKAGENQETQYF.

The CDR3: CASSSKREGQNEQFF. CDR3 DNA sequence: TGTGCCAGCAGCTCTAAGCGGGAGGGCCAGAATGAGCAGTTCTTC. The rearrangement uses TRBV13 and TRBJ2-1; 10 nucleotides line up with TRBD2. V was clipped by 4 bases and J by 7 bases; unmatched bases: 7. Germline-derived CDR1 and CDR2 are PRHDT and FYEKMQ (reference sequence). The CDR3 has 15 residues.

The chain recombines TRBV30 with TRBJ2-1, with 8 bases fitting TRBD2. The J segment lost 10 bases and the V segment lost 3 bases, leaving 8 bases of the junction unmatched. The V gene's germline CDR1 is GTSNPN and CDR2 SVGIG (reference sequence). The CDR3 is made up of 13 amino acids. The CDR3 coding sequence is TGTGCCTGGAGCCCAGCGGGAGTGGGGGAGCAGTTCTTC. It encodes CAWSPAGVGEQFF.

The chain uses TRBV11-2 and TRBJ2-1, with D possibly being TRBD2 (6 bases). Trimming cost V 5 bases and J 8 bases, with 16 bases left between them. Germline V gives CDR1 SGHAT, CDR2 FQNNGV. The CDR3 is 14 amino acids. The CDR3 bases are TGTGCCAGCAGCCTAGCAGCGGGTGGCTATGAGCAGTTCTTC. As protein: CASSLAAGGYEQFF.

This rearrangement joins TRBV20-1 to TRBJ1-1; the D is unclear. This CDR3 has 11 amino acids. Germline V gene lookup returns CDR1 DFQATT and CDR2 SNEGSKA (reference sequence). Trimming took off 6 bases at V and 11 bases at J, with 16 bases between the two ends. CDR3 DNA sequence: TGCAGTGCGGGTTCACCCCCTGGGGCTTTCTTT. Protein product: CSAGSPPGAFF.

CDR3 nucleotide sequence: TGTGCCAGCAGCGATGGATCTGGGGACAGGGGAGGAAAGCAGTACTTC. As protein: CASSDGSGDRGGKQYF. The rearrangement links TRBV9 to TRBJ2-7, with 10 nucleotides matching TRBD1. The length of the CDR3 is 16 residues. Germline V gene lookup returns CDR1 SGDLS and CDR2 YYNGEE. The trim removed 3 bases at V and 8 bases at J, leaving 14 bases unmatched.

This clonotype has only one observation. DNA of the CDR3: TGCAGTGCTAGACACGGCTATGGCTACACCTTC. The encoded protein is CSARHGYGYTF. The chain is built from TRBV20-1 and TRBJ1-2; D is uncertain. This CDR3 is 11 amino acids long. V was pared by 2 bases and J by 4 bases, with 5 bases between. Germline V gene sequence: CDR1 DFQATT, CDR2 SNEGSKA (reference sequence).

The rearrangement uses TRBV27 and TRBJ1-1, with D possibly matching TRBD1 (5 bases). From germline, CDR1 is MNHEY and CDR2 SMNVEV (reference sequence). CDR3 size: 14 residues. V shed 4 bases and J shed 2 bases, with 11 bases lying between them. This chain's CDR3 is CASSSGLLNTEAFF. In DNA, the CDR3 is TGTGCCAGCAGTTCGGGACTGCTTAACACTGAAGCTTTCTTT.

The V gene is TRBV25-1, the J gene TRBJ2-7; D is possibly TRBD1 (5 bases). V dropped 5 bases and J dropped 7 bases, with 18 bases sitting between them. The CDR3 has 14 residues. CDR1 and CDR2 (germline): MGHDK, SYGVNS. This CDR3 reads CASSPMDTSREQYF. CDR3 nucleotides: TGTGCCAGCAGTCCAATGGACACCTCCCGGGAGCAGTACTTC.

V is TRBV15 and J is TRBJ2-7; D not resolved. V shed 5 bases and J shed 1 base, with 9 bases lying between them. CDR1 is LNHNV, CDR2 YYDKDF, per germline (reference sequence). This CDR3 is built from 13 residues. CDR3 sequence: CATSVDGSYEQYF. Here the CDR3 DNA reads TGTGCCACCAGCGTCGACGGTTCCTACGAGCAGTACTTC.

The genes are TRBV27 and TRBJ2-4; D ambiguous. The ends were cut back, 2 bases at V and 7 bases at J, with 12 bases in the middle. CDR1 and CDR2 (germline): MNHEY, SMNVEV (reference sequence). The CDR3 sequence is 14 residues long. Written as DNA, the CDR3 is TGTGCCAGCAGTTTAAGGGATAGTGGGAACATTCAGTACTTC. This translates into CASSLRDSGNIQYF.

The chain employs TRBV6-5 and TRBJ1-5; D unclear. CDR1 is MNHEY and CDR2 is SVGAGI in the germline V gene. The V end was cut by 5 bases, the J end by 1 base, with 12 bases between. This CDR3 spans 15 amino acids. CDR3 bases: TGTGCCAGCAGTGCAATGGTCGAAAGCAATCAGCCCCAGCATTTT. This translates into CASSAMVESNQPQHF.

The sample holds a few counts of this clonotype. The chain links TRBV11-2 to TRBJ2-7; D perhaps matches TRBD1 (6 bases). CDR1 and CDR2 (germline): SGHAT, FQNNGV. This CDR3 contains 13 residues. V lost 5 bases and J 1 base, leaving 9 bases between the germline ends. CDR3 coding DNA: TGTGCCAGCAGCCCGGACAGTTCCTACGAGCAGTACTTC. Residues: CASSPDSSYEQYF. Combining the CDR3 with reference TRBV11-2 and TRBJ2-7 gives the whole variable domain EAGVAQSPRYKIIEKRQSVAFWCNPISGHATLYWYQQILGQGPKLLIQFQNNGVVDDSQLPKDRFSAERLKGVDSTLKIQPAKLEDSAVYLCASSPDSSYEQYFGPGTRLTVT.

This chain connects TRBV7-2 to TRBJ2-5, with 13 bases fitting TRBD2. CDR3 length equals 16 residues. The germline gives CDR1 SGHTA, CDR2 FQGNSA. After removal of 3 bases from V and 2 bases from J, the junction contained 3 bases not matched to a gene. The DNA for the CDR3 is TGTGCCAGCAGCTTCCCGGGACTAGCGGGACAAGAGACCCAGTACTTC. It codes for CASSFPGLAGQETQYF.

This clonotype was counted between two and nine times. J is TRBJ2-2 and V is TRBV29-1; D call uncertain. Trimming left V 4 bases short and J 2 bases short, with 5 bases between. This CDR3 region has 12 residues. Germline V gene lookup returns CDR1 SQVTM and CDR2 ANQGSEA. The CDR3 region is CSVAGNTGELFF. Written as DNA, the CDR3 is TGCAGCGTTGCAGGAAACACCGGGGAGCTGTTTTTT.